The clone carrying this T cell receptor (beta chain) has ten or more counts. The antigen remains undetermined. 5'RACE template switching produced TCR cDNA carrying a universal primer site and UMIs. TCRdb fed the 5' RACE reads into MiXCR, producing one record per CDR3 protein. The sample records approximately 580,000 distinct CDR3 sequences, 17% being singletons. Trimming cost V 2 bases and J 1 base, with 16 bases left between them. Germline CDR1 reads SGHRS; CDR2 reads YFSETQ. CDR3 size: 16 residues. This specimen belongs to a study of T cells after yellow fever vaccination. Study-wide points: Among primary-vaccination clones, most reappeared after the booster, at approximately 97% for CD4 and approximately 90% for CD8. It was the secondary response that reached its peak faster, day 5 versus 15, but it was weaker.

Here the sequenced sample was PBMCs, taken 5 to 6 days after the first yellow fever vaccination. This chain links TRBV5-1 with TRBJ2-7, with a tentative D call TRBD2 (6 bases). The receptor was isolated from a man younger than 30 who received the YFV17D yellow fever vaccine. The CDR3 sequence: CASSFLGRDSSYEQYF. CDR3 DNA: TGCGCCAGCAGCTTCCTCGGCAGGGACTCTTCCTACGAGCAGTACTTC.